Listed below are T cell receptor beta chains from one sample, sequenced in a study of regulatory T cells in long-lasting Graves disease. TCRdb used MiXCR to reprocess the multiplex PCR reads, holding one entry per CDR3 protein. In the table there are fewer than 500,000 distinct CDR3 sequences, 15% to 20% of which are singletons. The same sample was also used in a study of T cells in Graves' hyperthyroidism and ophthalmopathy.

Here the sequenced sample was peripheral blood mononuclear cells (PBMCs), taken at new diagnosis, from a patient treated with antithyroid drugs. These receptors came from a man aged 35-49 years with Graves disease. Both conserved end residues are part of each CDR3. A D gene is named only where the DNA matches it firmly. Clone size is shown for a subset of rows, as once, few, many or a class of expanded clone.

J gene | CDR3 length | D gene | V gene | clone size | CDR3 protein | CDR3 DNA
TRBJ2-1 | 14 | NA | TRBV11-1 | few | CASSLPGREDEQFF | TGTGCCAGCAGCCTTCCCGGCCGCGAGGATGAGCAGTTCTTC
TRBJ2-2 | 13 | TRBD1 | TRBV20-1 | few | CSARTGLGGELFF | TGCAGTGCGCGGACAGGCCTTGGGGGGGAGCTGTTTTTT
TRBJ2-2 | 14 | NA | TRBV11-2 | many | CASSLDLNTGELFF | TGTGCCAGCAGCCTCGACTTGAACACCGGGGAGCTGTTTTTT
TRBJ1-5 | 16 | NA | TRBV2 | many | CASNEAELYSNQPQHF | TGTGCCAGCAATGAAGCTGAATTATATAGCAATCAGCCCCAGCATTTT
TRBJ1-1 | 15 | TRBD1 | TRBV7-6 | many | CASTPAEQGATEAFF | TGTGCCAGTACCCCTGCGGAACAGGGGGCCACTGAAGCTTTCTTT
TRBJ2-3 | 15 | NA | TRBV6-1 | NA | CASTRTGTTTDTQYF | TGTGCCAGCACCCGGACCGGGACAACCACAGATACGCAGTATTTT
TRBJ2-5 | 16 | NA | TRBV2 | NA | CASRGRIAGAQETQYF | TGTGCCAGCAGGGGGAGAATTGCAGGGGCGCAAGAGACCCAGTACTTC
TRBJ1-2 | 13 | TRBD1 | TRBV3-1 | NA | CASSQWTGAGYTF | TGTGCCAGCAGCCAATGGACAGGGGCTGGCTACACCTTC
TRBJ1-1 | 16 | NA | TRBV12-3/TRBV12-4 | NA | CASSLMSRILNTEAFF | TGTGCCAGCAGTTTAATGTCACGGATACTGAACACTGAAGCTTTCTTT
TRBJ2-5 | 14 | TRBD2 | TRBV5-1 | many | CASSFASGTETQYF | TGCGCCAGCAGCTTTGCTAGCGGGACGGAGACCCAGTACTTC
TRBJ2-1 | 11 | NA | TRBV20-1 | many | CSARDRHEQFF | TGCAGTGCTAGAGATAGGCATGAGCAGTTCTTC
TRBJ1-1 | 15 | TRBD1 | TRBV28 | many | CASSFSGGPNTEAFF | TGTGCCAGCAGTTTCTCAGGGGGACCGAACACTGAAGCTTTCTTT
TRBJ1-1 | 12 | NA | TRBV28 | few | CASSGMGTEAFF | TGTGCCAGCAGTGGAATGGGAACTGAAGCTTTCTTT
TRBJ2-5 | 18 | TRBD2 | TRBV7-9 | many | CASSSSRRASGHQETQYF | TGTGCCAGCAGCAGCTCTAGGAGGGCTAGCGGACACCAAGAGACCCAGTACTTC
TRBJ2-5 | 16 | TRBD2 | TRBV28 | many | CASRSTGTSGSAAQYF | TGTGCCAGCAGGTCAACCGGGACTAGCGGGTCCGCCGCCCAGTACTTC
TRBJ1-1 | 15 | NA | TRBV7-8 | many | CASSLGPGTGTEAFF | TGTGCCAGCAGCTTAGGTCCAGGGACGGGGACTGAAGCTTTCTTT
TRBJ2-1 | 18 | TRBD1 | TRBV7-3 | NA | CASSLSKRGRGNYNEQFF | TGTGCCAGCAGCTTATCTAAAAGGGGGCGAGGAAACTACAATGAGCAGTTCTTC
TRBJ2-1 | 16 | TRBD1 | TRBV9 | few | CASSVGARGRNSEQFF | TGTGCCAGCAGCGTAGGGGCCAGGGGGCGAAATAGTGAGCAGTTCTTC
TRBJ2-1 | 14 | NA | TRBV24-1 | many | CATSDLKGTNEQFF | TGTGCCACCAGTGATTTAAAGGGTACTAATGAGCAGTTCTTC
TRBJ2-2 | 17 | NA | TRBV5-1 | many | CASSLHPPGTVTGELFF | TGCGCCAGCAGCTTGCACCCCCCCGGGACCGTCACCGGGGAGCTGTTTTTT
TRBJ2-1 | 18 | TRBD2 | TRBV20-1 | NA | CSARDFISGSPCYNEQFF | TGCAGTGCTAGAGATTTTATTAGCGGGAGTCCCTGCTACAATGAGCAGTTCTTC
TRBJ2-7 | 16 | TRBD1 | TRBV10-2 | NA | CASSERGRDRSYEQYF | TGCGCCAGCAGTGAGCGAGGCCGGGACAGATCCTACGAGCAGTACTTC
TRBJ1-3 | 15 | TRBD1 | TRBV6-2/TRBV6-3 | few | CASKLTGGSGNTIYF | TGTGCCAGCAAATTGACAGGGGGCTCTGGAAACACCATATATTTT
TRBJ1-6 | 15 | NA | TRBV2 | NA | CASQDRSTYNSPLHF | TGTGCCAGCCAGGACAGATCAACCTATAATTCACCCCTCCACTTT
TRBJ2-2 | 16 | NA | TRBV20-1 | many | CSARAGRTANTGELFF | TGCAGTGCTAGAGCTGGAAGGACCGCGAACACCGGGGAGCTGTTTTTT
TRBJ2-7 | 16 | NA | TRBV6-1 | NA | CASSAAAGVSSYEQYF | TGTGCCAGCAGTGCCGCCGCCGGGGTAAGCTCCTACGAGCAGTACTTC
TRBJ2-2 | 19 | TRBD2 | TRBV7-8 | NA | CASKTLALAGIFHTGELFF | TGTGCCAGCAAAACCCTCGCACTAGCGGGAATTTTTCACACCGGGGAGCTGTTTTTT
TRBJ1-1 | 12 | NA | TRBV5-1 | many | CASSTGRSEAFF | TGCGCCAGCAGCACCGGACGGTCTGAAGCTTTCTTT